The entry that follows covers one T cell receptor (beta chain) sequence. Using RNA transcripts, the TCR beta CDR3 regions were amplified. First-round RT-PCR employed HTBI primers, with a second-round multiplex PCR after it. Each CDR3 protein is one row after TCRdb ran MiXCR on the multiplex PCR reads. The table includes 500,000 to 800,000 distinct CDR3 sequences, roughly 39% detected once. The data stem from a study of Graves' ophthalmopathy and Graves' hyperthyroidism. The V and J ends lost 9 bases and 4 bases, in that order; junction bases with no gene match: 10. CDR1 SGHRS and CDR2 YFSETQ come from the germline V gene. The CDR3 is 14 residues long. As the starting material, around 9.1 ml of fresh peripheral blood yielded the PBMCs.

The material sequenced was peripheral blood. This receptor was obtained from an adult man with Graves' ophthalmopathy. The rearrangement links TRBV5-1 to TRBJ2-5, with 9 nucleotides matching TRBD1. The CDR3 DNA follows: TGCGCCACCCGTCGGGGACAGGGCGCAGAGACCCAGTACTTC. The encoded protein is CATRRGQGAETQYF.